The clone carrying this T cell receptor (beta chain) occurred once. This CDR3 is 14 amino acids long. V was clipped by 4 bases and J by 7 bases; unmatched bases: 7. CDR1 is KGHSY, CDR2 FQNENV, per germline. The data stem from a study of blood T cell repertoires in COVID-19. For the study at large: Sites in the United States, Italy and Spain provided acute and convalescent COVID-19 samples. Sample material is recorded as cDNA or gDNA derived from T cells, B-cell-depleted T cells, or PBMCs.

As processed by the authors: Counts of nucleated cells, estimated from reference gene primer amplification, were obtained. TCRdb's copy holds only in-frame clones and misses some; the assay was immunoSEQ multiplex PCR. That table is the source of V, J and clone size, and D and trimming were worked out from the DNA. The data contain 120,000 or so clones, about 85% of them singletons. V usage is TRBV16 and J usage is TRBJ1-2; 9 bases fit TRBD1. Sequencing used peripheral blood. The clonotype originates from a man in his 60s with acute or convalescent COVID-19. The CDR3 DNA reads as TGTGCCAGCAGCCGAGGACAGGGGTTAGGTGGCTACACCTTC. It encodes CASSRGQGLGGYTF.